The 18 T cell receptor beta chains in this list originate from one sample, sequenced in a study of tissue T cells after allogeneic stem cell transplantation. Time point meaning: mouse harvest day 14 after allogeneic transplant. Mouse grafts combined 10^7 T-cell-depleted bone marrow cells with 10^6 splenic CD5+ T cells. Sequencing used immunoSEQ multiplex PCR; TCRdb keeps in-frame clones, though not all of them. Among about 360 clones, around half were seen once, and the ten largest hold approximately 27%. The sample taken for sequencing was blood. All receptors come from a female BALB/c mouse given C57BL/6 T cells with graft-versus-host disease after an allogeneic hematopoietic cell transplant.

This clone appeared a single time. Germline and genes: mouse. Read coverage stops 1 residue before the CDR3 terminus; the germline J gene supplies the remainder. The chain has TRBV1 and TRBJ1-1; 7 bases are shared with TRBD1. V lost 1 base, J lost 4 bases, and 3 bases stayed unmatched. The CDR3 extends over 14 amino acids. Germline V lookup: CDR1 NSQYPW, CDR2 LRSPGD (reference sequence). CDR3 residues: CTCSAGAGGTEVFF. CDR3 bases read: TGCACCTGCAGTGCAGGGGCAGGGGGCACAGAAGTCTTC.

About this clone itself: Mouse germline and gene names are used. The CDR3 end lies 1 residue beyond the end of the read and is filled in from the germline J gene. The chain links TRBV29 to TRBJ1-2; 9 bases are shared with TRBD1. CDR1 and CDR2 (germline): MSHET, SYDVDS. Losses at the gene ends were 6 bases for V and 5 bases for J; bases not matched to a gene: 10. This CDR3 has 15 residues. CDR3 residues: CASRGDREQGSDYTF. The sequenced CDR3 bases are TGTGCTAGCAGGGGGGACAGGGAGCAAGGGTCCGACTACACC.

Remarks on this clone: Gene labels here are mouse ones. The read ends 1 residue before the CDR3 terminus; that terminus is restored from the germline J gene. The chain recombines TRBV5 with TRBJ2-7; 10 bases fit TRBD2. The germline V gene encodes CDR1 LGHNA and CDR2 YNLKQL (reference sequence). The CDR3 has 17 residues. Trimming cost V 2 bases and J 0 bases; bases outside gene matches: 7. CDR3 region: CASSQNNWGGSSYEQYF. The CDR3 bases that were read are TGTGCCAGCAGCCAAAATAACTGGGGGGGTAGCTCCTATGAACAGTAC.

Remarks on this clone: Mouse germline and gene names are used. The missing CDR3 end, 1 residue past where the read stops, is filled in from the germline J gene. The V call is TRBV15, the J call TRBJ2-2; D may be TRBD1 or TRBD2 (5 bases each). This CDR3 is built from 12 residues. V lost 6 bases to trimming and J lost 4 bases, with 6 bases between them. Germline V gene sequence: CDR1 SGHND, CDR2 FRSKSL. The CDR3 bases that were read are TGTGCCAGCAGGGGGACCACCGGGCAGCTCTAC. It specifies CASRGTTGQLY. From start to end, the CDR3 is CASRGTTGQLYF.

A remark on this clone: Genes here carry mouse names. The CDR3 end falls 1 residue outside the read, so it is completed with the germline J gene. The rearrangement links TRBV3 to TRBJ1-1; the D is unclear. The CDR3 is 14 amino acids. Per germline, CDR1 SNHLY and CDR2 FYNGKV (reference sequence). Trimming cost V 5 bases and J 2 bases, with 12 bases left between them. This CDR3 is CASSLFQANTEVFF. The covered CDR3 bases are TGTGCCAGCAGCCTGTTTCAGGCCAACACAGAAGTCTTC.

Worth noting for this clone: Gene names and germline match the mouse. The read terminates 1 residue before the CDR3 end, so the remaining end is supplied by the germline J gene. The rearrangement links TRBV19 to TRBJ1-4; D perhaps matches TRBD1 (5 bases). Germline V CDR1 and CDR2: FNHDT, SITEND (reference sequence). The ends were cut back, 6 bases at V and 7 bases at J, with 16 bases in the middle. The CDR3 has 14 amino acids. CDR3 sequence reads: CASTPNRRGERLFF. The CDR3 DNA, read in part, is TGTGCCAGCACCCCCAACAGGCGGGGCGAAAGATTATTT. Filled out from reference TRBV19 and TRBJ1-4, the complete variable domain reads GGIITQTPKFLIGQEGQKLTLKCQQNFNHDTMYWYRQDSGKGLRLIYYSITENDLQKGDLSEGYDASREKKSSFSLTVTSAQKNEMAVFLCASTPNRRGERLFFGHGTKLSVL.

With respect to this clone: Gene names and germline match the mouse. The read comes to an end 1 residue before the CDR3 does, leaving the germline J gene to fill in the end. The rearrangement uses TRBV12-1 and TRBJ2-3; the match to TRBD2 covers 7 bases. The CDR3 has 15 residues. The germline V gene encodes CDR1 SGHSN and CDR2 HYEKVE. After removal of 0 bases from V and 1 base from J, the junction contained 3 bases not matched to a gene. CDR3 DNA (partial): TGTGCCAGCTCTCTCCCGGGGGGGTGTGCAGAAACGCTGTAT. It specifies CASSLPGGCAETLY. Given in full, the CDR3 is CASSLPGGCAETLYF.

Regarding this clone: Germline and genes: mouse. The CDR3 end lies 1 residue beyond the end of the read and is filled in from the germline J gene. V and J are TRBV12-1 and TRBJ2-5; D is unresolved. The V end was cut by 0 bases, the J end by 5 bases, with 8 bases between. Germline loops: CDR1 SGHSN, CDR2 HYEKVE. The CDR3 is made up of 13 amino acids. This chain's CDR3 is CASSLGVGDTQYF. The covered CDR3 bases are TGTGCCAGCTCTCTCGGGGTTGGAGACACCCAGTAC. The full variable domain, with the rest looked up from reference TRBV12-1 and TRBJ2-5, is DSGVVQSPRHIIKEKGGRSVLTCIPISGHSNVVWYQQTLGKELKFLIQHYEKVERDKGFLPSRFSVQQFDDYHSEMNMSALELEDSAMYFCASSLGVGDTQYFGPGTRLLVL.

This clone was counted a few times. All gene names here are mouse names. The read ends 1 residue shy of where the CDR3 ends; the end is completed using the germline J gene. The chain employs TRBV3 and TRBJ1-5; D gene ambiguous. Germline-derived CDR1 and CDR2 are SNHLY and FYNGKV (reference sequence). The CDR3 is 15 amino acids. The ends were cut back, 2 bases at V and 0 bases at J, with 8 bases in the middle. The DNA read from the CDR3 is TGTGCCAGCAGCTTATTCCCAAATAACAACCAGGCTCCGCTT. Translation gives CASSLFPNNNQAPL. The complete CDR3 sequence is CASSLFPNNNQAPLF.

This clone has a single count. Gene and germline names: mouse. The CDR3 extends 1 residue past the end of the read, so its final part is completed from the germline J gene. The J gene is TRBJ2-4, the V gene TRBV13-2, with no clear D. The germline V gene encodes CDR1 NNHNN and CDR2 SYGAGS (reference sequence). V dropped 3 bases and J dropped 2 bases, with 1 base sitting between them. The CDR3 runs to 11 residues. The CDR3 sequence is CASGVQNTLYF. The CDR3 DNA, read in part, is TGTGCCAGCGGTGTTCAAAACACCTTGTAC.

Details on this clone: Any gene name here is a mouse gene name. The observed sequence ends 1 residue before the CDR3 terminus, with the missing tail filled in from the germline J gene. The genes are TRBV16 and TRBJ2-4; D not certain. Looked up from germline, CDR1 is SGHSA and CDR2 is FRNQAP. The V and J ends lost 0 bases and 0 bases respectively, with 4 bases between them. The CDR3 runs 14 residues. The part of the CDR3 DNA that was read is TGTGCAAGCAGCTTAGAGCAAAGTCAAAACACCTTGTAC. It specifies CASSLEQSQNTLY. The CDR3 in full is CASSLEQSQNTLYF.

In regard to this clone: These gene names are mouse names. Read sequence stops 1 residue before the CDR3 end, and the germline J gene provides the missing end. The gene calls are TRBV14 and TRBJ2-7; the match to TRBD2 covers 11 bases. This CDR3 contains 13 residues. Germline V CDR1 and CDR2: SGHDT, FRDEAV. V was pared by 4 bases and J by 3 bases, with 0 bases of the junction left unmatched. The CDR3 DNA, read in part, is TGTGCCAGCAGTGGACTGGGGGGCTATGAACAGTAC. This encodes CASSGLGGYEQY. The entire CDR3 protein is CASSGLGGYEQYF. Based on the CDR3 plus reference TRBV14 and TRBJ2-7, the full variable domain is EAGVTQSPRYAVLQEGQAVSFWCDPISGHDTLYWYQQPRDQGPQLLVYFRDEAVIDNSQLPSDRFSAVRPKGTNSTLKIQSAKQGDTATYLCASSGLGGYEQYFGPGTRLTVL.

The sample holds a few counts of this clone. Mouse germline and gene names are used. The CDR3 end lies 1 residue beyond the end of the read and is filled in from the germline J gene. The rearrangement joins TRBV13-2 to TRBJ1-4, with TRBD1 identical over 10 bases. V gave up 5 bases and J gave up 1 base; unmatched junction bases: 5. Germline assignment: CDR1 NNHNN and CDR2 SYGAGS (reference sequence). The CDR3 runs 16 residues. The part of the CDR3 DNA that was read is TGTGCCAGCGGGACCGGGACAGGGGATTCCAACGAAAGATTATTT. Amino acids: CASGTGTGDSNERLF. The CDR3 reads in full as CASGTGTGDSNERLFF.

As for this clone: Germline and genes here are mouse. The read ends 1 residue shy of where the CDR3 ends; the end is completed using the germline J gene. This chain connects TRBV4 to TRBJ2-7; tentative D call: TRBD2 (6 bases). V shed 5 bases and J shed 1 base, with 9 bases lying between them. The CDR3 runs to 13 residues. Germline V gene sequence: CDR1 LGHDT, CDR2 YNNKQL (reference sequence). This CDR3 reads CASSPGTSYEQYF. CDR3 bases read: TGTGCCAGCAGCCCTGGGACTTCCTATGAACAGTAC.

Points on this clone: Germline and genes here are mouse. The CDR3 end is not reached by the read, which stops 1 residue before it; the germline J gene fills it in. The chain couples TRBV16 to TRBJ2-7; TRBD2 is a possible D gene (5 bases). Per the germline V gene, CDR1 is SGHSA and CDR2 is FRNQAP. V was trimmed by 0 bases and J by 6 bases, leaving 9 bases between them. CDR3 length: 13 amino acids. CDR3: CASSLDNWTEQYF. CDR3 DNA (partial): TGTGCAAGCAGCTTAGATAACTGGACTGAACAGTAC. The variable domain in full, with the rest retrieved from reference TRBV16 and TRBJ2-7, is NAGVIQTPRHKVTGKGQEATLWCEPISGHSAVFWYRQTIVQGLEFLTYFRNQAPIDDSGMPKERFSAQMPNQSHSTLKIQSTQPQDSAVYLCASSLDNWTEQYFGPGTRLTVL.

Comment on this clone: Gene names follow the mouse nomenclature. The read comes to an end 1 residue before the CDR3 does, leaving the germline J gene to fill in the end. The V gene is TRBV26, the J gene TRBJ2-4; D call uncertain. Per the germline V gene, CDR1 is KGHPV and CDR2 is FQNQEV (reference sequence). The CDR3 covers 12 residues. Trimming cost V 6 bases and J 0 bases, with 4 bases left between them. The sequenced part of the CDR3 DNA is TGTGCCAGCAGCGAGAGTCAAAACACCTTGTAC. This sequence encodes CASSESQNTLY. The full CDR3 protein reads CASSESQNTLYF.

Points on this clone: Gene names denote mouse genes. Read sequence stops 1 residue before the CDR3 end, and the germline J gene provides the missing end. The V call is TRBV13-1, the J call TRBJ2-3, with D possibly TRBD1 on 6 matching bases. The CDR3 is 15 residues long. V was clipped by 3 bases and J by 0 bases, with 11 bases between them. Germline V gene lookup returns CDR1 NSHNY and CDR2 SYGAGN. The covered CDR3 bases are TGTGCCAGCAGTGCCGGGACATCTAGTGCAGAAACGCTGTAT. It yields the protein CASSAGTSSAETLY. The whole CDR3 protein reads CASSAGTSSAETLYF.

This clone was counted a few times. The genes are named according to mouse. The read ends 1 residue early relative to the CDR3; the germline J gene fills the gap. The genes are TRBV1 and TRBJ2-7; TRBD2 aligns across 11 bases. Germline trimming cut 3 bases from V and 3 bases from J; bases unmatched to any gene: 10. This CDR3 has 17 amino acids. CDR1 NSQYPW and CDR2 LRSPGD come from the germline V gene (reference sequence). Partial CDR3 DNA: TGCACCTGCAGTGCCCAGTCGTCCGGGACTGGGGGCTATGAACAGTAC. Translated, it gives CTCSAQSSGTGGYEQY. The whole CDR3 sequence is CTCSAQSSGTGGYEQYF.